What follows is one TCR beta chain and its context. Those patients picked for sequencing had displayed CD8+CD57+ cell expansion on flow cytometry. Genomic DNA provided the template from which TCR beta VDJ and CDR3 profiles were obtained. TCRdb independently ran MiXCR on the reads; one entry per CDR3 protein. The data hold about 180,000 distinct CDR3 sequences, with approximately 48% observed a single time. The data were obtained in a study of CD8+CD57+ T cells in acquired aplastic anemia. This CDR3 region has 14 residues. Germline V gene sequence: CDR1 WSHSY, CDR2 SAAADI. After removal of 6 bases from V and 2 bases from J, the junction contained 5 bases not matched to a gene.

The source material was sorted CD4+, CD8+, or CD8+CD57+ T cells (not recorded which) from PBMCs. The chain recombines TRBV10-2 with TRBJ2-7, with TRBD1 matching over 9 bases. The clonotype originates from a human donor with aplastic anemia. The CDR3 sequence is CASRKGQGTYEQYF. The CDR3 bases are TGCGCCAGCAGGAAGGGACAGGGAACCTACGAGCAGTACTTC.